The clone carrying this T cell receptor beta chain was detected once. The PCR used 60 Vbeta and 13 Jbeta primers. TCRdb's table, derived via immunoSEQ multiplex PCR, lists solely in-frame clones and lacks some. The sample lists 150,000 to 200,000 clones, about four fifths occurring once. The data are from a study of cytomegalovirus exposure and HLA in healthy donors. The V gene end was trimmed by 3 bases and the J gene end by 4 bases; junction bases not matched to a gene: 4. Germline-derived CDR1 and CDR2 are MNHEY and SMNVEV (reference sequence). The CDR3 contains 15 residues. The chain couples TRBV27 to TRBJ2-3; 10 positions agree with TRBD2. Material: PBMCs. The receptor was isolated from a man aged 25-45 years in good health and CMV-seropositive. In DNA form, the CDR3 reads TGTGCCAGCAGTTTGACTAGCGGGTTGTCAGATACGCAGTATTTT. The encoded protein is CASSLTSGLSDTQYF.